Listed here is a single T cell receptor (beta chain). Looked up from germline, CDR1 is SGHRS and CDR2 is YFSETQ. CDR3 size: 14 residues. Trimming cost V 0 bases and J 2 bases, with 7 bases left between them. Sequencing was performed with immunoSEQ multiplex PCR; in TCRdb, only in-frame clones are kept and a portion is missing. This table has roughly 79,000 clones, over 90% appearing once. This specimen comes from a study of technical replicates of blood from a handful of donors. The V gene is TRBV5-1, the J gene TRBJ2-3, with unresolved D. Sample: T cells isolated from PBMCs. This receptor was taken from a human donor in good health. The CDR3 is CASSLAQFTDTQYF. CDR3 nucleotide sequence: TGCGCCAGCAGCTTGGCCCAATTCACAGATACGCAGTATTTT.